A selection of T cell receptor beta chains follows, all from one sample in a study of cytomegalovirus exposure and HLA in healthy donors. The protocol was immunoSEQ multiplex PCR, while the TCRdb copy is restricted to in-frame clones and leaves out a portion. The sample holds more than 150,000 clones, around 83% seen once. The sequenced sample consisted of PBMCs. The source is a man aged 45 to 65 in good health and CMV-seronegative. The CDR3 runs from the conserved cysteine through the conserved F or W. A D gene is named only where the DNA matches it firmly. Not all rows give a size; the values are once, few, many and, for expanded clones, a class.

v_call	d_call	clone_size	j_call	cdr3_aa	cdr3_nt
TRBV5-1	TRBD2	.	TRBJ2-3	CASSRLAGAGTDTQYF	TGCGCCAGCAGCCGTCTAGCGGGAGCAGGCACAGATACGCAGTATTTT
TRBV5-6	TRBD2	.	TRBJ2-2	CASSLRRLAAGGELFF	TGTGCCAGCAGCTTGAGGCGACTAGCGGCGGGCGGGGAGCTGTTTTTT
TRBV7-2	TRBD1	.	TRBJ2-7	CASRRQGIEQYF	TGTGCCAGCAGACGACAGGGCATCGAGCAGTACTTC
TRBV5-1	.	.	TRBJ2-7	CASSNVGGTQQGEQYF	TGCGCCAGCAGCAACGTAGGCGGGACTCAGCAAGGCGAGCAGTACTTC
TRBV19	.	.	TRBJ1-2	CASSRSPQAGNDYGYTF	TGTGCCAGTAGTAGATCCCCTCAGGCGGGGAACGACTATGGCTACACCTTC
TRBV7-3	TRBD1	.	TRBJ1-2	CASSLGTGFGYTF	TGTGCCAGCAGCTTAGGGACAGGGTTCGGCTACACCTTC
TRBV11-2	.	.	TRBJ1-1	CASRTTTHTEAFF	TGTGCCAGCAGGACGACAACCCACACTGAAGCTTTCTTT
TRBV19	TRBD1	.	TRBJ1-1	CASSVSQGARNTEAFF	TGTGCCAGTAGTGTCTCACAGGGGGCACGTAACACTGAAGCTTTCTTT
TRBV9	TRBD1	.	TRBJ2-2	CASSPQTGTGELFF	TGTGCCAGCAGCCCTCAGACAGGGACCGGGGAGCTGTTTTTT
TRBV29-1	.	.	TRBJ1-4	CSVGSSTNEKLFF	TGCAGCGTGGGCTCGTCGACTAATGAAAAACTGTTTTTT
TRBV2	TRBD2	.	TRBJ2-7	CASSERGTYEQYF	TGTGCCAGCAGTGAGCGGGGGACCTACGAGCAGTACTTC
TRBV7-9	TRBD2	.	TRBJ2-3	CSSSLGLGQRELGNTQYF	TGTTCCAGCAGCTTAGGGTTGGGCCAGCGGGAGTTAGGAAATACGCAGTATTTT
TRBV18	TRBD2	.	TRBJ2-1	CASSDAGTSVLNEQFF	TGCGCCAGCTCAGACGCCGGGACTAGTGTATTGAATGAGCAGTTCTTC
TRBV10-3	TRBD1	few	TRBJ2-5	CAISEQGAETQYF	TGTGCCATCAGTGAACAGGGGGCTGAGACCCAGTACTTC
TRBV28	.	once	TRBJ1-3	CASSGAAYDSGNTIYF	TGTGCCAGCTCTGGGGCAGCGTATGACTCTGGAAACACCATATATTTT
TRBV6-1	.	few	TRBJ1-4	CASSEGLGAQEKLFF	TGTGCCAGCAGTGAAGGCCTGGGGGCACAGGAAAAACTGTTTTTT
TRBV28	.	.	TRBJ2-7	CASSPAGQSTLSYEQYF	TGTGCCAGCAGTCCTGCCGGACAGAGCACCCTATCCTACGAGCAGTACTTC
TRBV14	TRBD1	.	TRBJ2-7	CASSQGQGRSTSYEQYF	TGTGCCAGCAGCCAAGGACAGGGTCGCTCCACATCCTACGAGCAGTACTTC
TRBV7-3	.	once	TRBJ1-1	CASSQQVDTEAFF	TGTGCCAGCAGCCAACAGGTAGACACTGAAGCTTTCTTT
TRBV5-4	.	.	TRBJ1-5	CASSFSPSEPQHF	TGTGCCAGCAGCTTTAGTCCGAGCGAGCCCCAGCATTTT
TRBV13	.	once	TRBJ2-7	CASSSRTVVGQYF	TGTGCCAGCAGCTCCCGGACAGTGGTCGGGCAGTACTTC